This T cell receptor beta chain was sequenced in a study of molecular identifiers for immune sequencing clone quantification. Study at large: Replicate experiments divided RNA from around 20,000 or 100,000 naive CD8 cells into five parts and sequenced four. Whole-study results and caveats: For effector cells, clones above 20 RNA copies held over 99% of molecules; for naive cells, under 1%.

The authors sorted naive CD8 T cells as CD8+CD4-CCR7+CD45RA+. Library preparation followed earlier protocols using designated TCR primers. TCRdb called the PCR reads again in MiXCR, with one record for every CDR3 protein. The repertoire consists of roughly 320,000 distinct CDR3 sequences, with about 22% occurring once and the leading ten covering 0.74%. This clonotype showed up many times. Antigen specificity is unknown. The sequence was obtained from a human donor in good health. Some libraries in this study had Jurkat cell RNA spiked in. The sequenced sample was naive CD8+ T cells from blood, with Jurkat cell RNA spiked in. Noted subset: FACS-sorted CD8+CD4-CCR7+CD45RA+ naive T cells.

The CDR3 DNA follows: TGCGCCAGCAGTCAACCTGACAGGGGGTACTACGAGCAGTACTTC. Its translation is CASSQPDRGYYEQYF. The V and J genes are TRBV5-1 and TRBJ2-7; 9 bases agree with TRBD1. Germline V gives CDR1 SGHRS, CDR2 YFSETQ. V lost 5 bases to trimming and J lost 3 bases; unmatched junction nucleotides: 9. This CDR3 region has 15 residues.